Listed here are 6 T cell receptor beta chains from one sample, sequenced in a study of cytomegalovirus exposure and HLA in healthy donors. A multiplex PCR was run with 60 Vbeta primers and 13 Jbeta primers. Only in-frame clones appear in the TCRdb table, and some are missing; sequencing was by immunoSEQ multiplex PCR. Of under 250,000 clones in the sample, 76% were seen once. The sequencing input was PBMCs. These receptors were obtained from a young man in good health and CMV-seronegative.

The chain carries TRBV2 and TRBJ2-3, with TRBD2 matching over 7 bases. Germline V gene lookup returns CDR1 SNHLY and CDR2 FYNNEI. V was pared by 6 bases and J by 6 bases, with 15 bases of the junction left unmatched. The CDR3 extends over 16 amino acids. The CDR3 nucleotides are TGTGCCAGCAGCGGCCGACTAGCTTTATTTGGGGATACGCAGTATTTT. Protein sequence: CASSGRLALFGDTQYF.

CDR3 in amino acids: CASSPGTDTQYF. CDR3 coding DNA: TGTGCCAGCAGCCCCGGGACAGATACGCAGTATTTT. The genes are TRBV7-9 and TRBJ2-3, with unresolved D. The germline V gene encodes CDR1 SEHNR and CDR2 FQNEAQ (reference sequence). The CDR3 runs 12 residues. Trimming cost V 5 bases and J 3 bases, with 6 bases left between them. The full variable domain, its missing parts supplied by reference TRBV7-9 and TRBJ2-3, is DTGVSQNPRHKITKRGQNVTFRCDPISEHNRLYWYRQTLGQGPEFLTYFQNEAQLEKSRLLSDRFSAERPKGSFSTLEIQRTEQGDSAMYLCASSPGTDTQYFGPGTRLTVL.

In regard to this clone: Other DNA sequences in the same sample also yield this CDR3. V is TRBV19 and J is TRBJ2-5; 7 bases agree with TRBD1. V trimming: 5 bases; J trimming: 2 bases; junction bases outside the gene matches: 2. The CDR3 is made up of 13 amino acids. Germline V gives CDR1 LNHDA, CDR2 SQIVND (reference sequence). This CDR3 reads CASSEGAQETQYF. CDR3 DNA sequence: TGTGCCAGTAGTGAGGGGGCGCAAGAGACCCAGTACTTC.

Only a few counts were recorded for this clone. The chain is built from TRBV7-3 and TRBJ2-5, with D perhaps TRBD2 (5 bases). TRBJ2-7 matches the DNA end more closely, so the J call is doubtful. CDR1 is SGHTA, CDR2 FQGTGA, per germline. This CDR3 is 16 amino acids long. The DNA for the CDR3 is TGTGCCAGCAGCTTGGGTAGCGACACGAGCTCCTACGAGCAGTACTTC. Protein: CASSLGSDTSSYEQYF.

The chain links TRBV29-1 to TRBJ1-5; no definite D call. Trimming removed 5 bases at V and 1 base at J, with 12 bases between. Germline values: CDR1 SQVTM, CDR2 ANQGSEA. CDR3 size: 14 residues. CDR3 sequence (DNA): TGCAGCGTTCGGCTACCAGGAAGCAATCAGCCCCAGCATTTT. Protein sequence: CSVRLPGSNQPQHF.

This chain joins TRBV5-1 and TRBJ2-3; 7 bases match TRBD2. The junction had 8 bases not matched to a gene; V was cut back by 3 bases and J by 1 base. The germline CDR1 and CDR2 sequences are SGHRS and YFSETQ. This CDR3 has 16 amino acids. The chain's CDR3 is CASSSTTGGGTDTQYF. Here the CDR3 DNA reads TGCGCCAGCAGCTCAACGACGGGAGGCGGCACAGATACGCAGTATTTT.